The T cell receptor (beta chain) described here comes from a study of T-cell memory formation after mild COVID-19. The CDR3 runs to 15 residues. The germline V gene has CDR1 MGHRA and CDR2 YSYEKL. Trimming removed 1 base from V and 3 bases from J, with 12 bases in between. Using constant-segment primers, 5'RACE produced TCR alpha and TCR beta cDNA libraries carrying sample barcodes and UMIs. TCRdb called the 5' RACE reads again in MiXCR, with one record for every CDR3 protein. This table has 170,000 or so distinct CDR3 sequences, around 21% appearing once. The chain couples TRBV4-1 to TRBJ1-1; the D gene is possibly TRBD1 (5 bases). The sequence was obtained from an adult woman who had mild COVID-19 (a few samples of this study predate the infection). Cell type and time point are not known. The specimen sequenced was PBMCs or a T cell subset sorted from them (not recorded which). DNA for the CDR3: TGCGCCAGCAGCCAAGGTCCCAGGGTGGACACTGAAGCTTTCTTT. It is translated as CASSQGPRVDTEAFF.